One and the same sample provided the 30 T cell receptor beta chains below, sequenced in a study of T cells expressing NK-cell markers. TCRdb reprocessed the 5' RACE reads and keeps a single row for each CDR3 protein, giving no DNA. The table lists about 410,000 distinct CDR3 sequences. Sequencing was performed on blood T cells: a sorted CD56 or NKG2C T cell subset, CD4+ or CD8+ T cells, or bulk PBMC T cells (not recorded which). Source of these receptors: a woman aged 45-60 years in good health.

The V gene is TRBV11-2, the J gene TRBJ2-3; TCRdb returns TRBD1, unconfirmable since there is no DNA. Per germline, CDR1 SGHAT and CDR2 FQNNGV. The CDR3 spans 14 residues. The CDR3 protein is CASSRGEITDTQYF. Full variable domain (outside the CDR3, taken from reference TRBV11-2 and TRBJ2-3): EAGVAQSPRYKIIEKRQSVAFWCNPISGHATLYWYQQILGQGPKLLIQFQNNGVVDDSQLPKDRFSAERLKGVDSTLKIQPAKLEDSAVYLCASSRGEITDTQYFGPGTRLTVL.

V gene TRBV6-5 combines with J gene TRBJ1-1; TCRdb gives TRBD1 as the D gene, but with no DNA this cannot be confirmed. This CDR3 is 13 amino acids long. Germline V gives CDR1 MNHEY, CDR2 SVGAGI. The CDR3 sequence is CASSSLGGTEAFF.

This sequence joins TRBV5-1 and TRBJ2-3; the TCRdb call, TRBD2, lacks DNA for checking. Looked up from germline, CDR1 is SGHRS and CDR2 is YFSETQ. There are 17 residues in the CDR3. The CDR3 protein is CASSLRTSGFSTDTQYF.

The rearrangement joins TRBV5-1 to TRBJ2-1; TCRdb indicates TRBD2, and absent DNA this call remains unverified. CDR3 length: 16 amino acids. Germline V lookup: CDR1 SGHRS, CDR2 YFSETQ. CDR3 amino acids: CASSLAGTSVMNEQFF.

This chain uses TRBV29-1 with TRBJ2-1; TCRdb's D call of TRBD1 is untestable without DNA. The CDR3 has 14 amino acids. The germline V gene encodes CDR1 SQVTM and CDR2 ANQGSEA. The CDR3 sequence is CSVVMGQPYNEQFF.

The chain employs TRBV11-2 and TRBJ2-5. This CDR3 is 13 amino acids long. Germline V gene sequence: CDR1 SGHAT, CDR2 FQNNGV. CDR3 amino acids: CASSLVFEETQYF. Complete variable domain (other parts from reference TRBV11-2 and TRBJ2-5): EAGVAQSPRYKIIEKRQSVAFWCNPISGHATLYWYQQILGQGPKLLIQFQNNGVVDDSQLPKDRFSAERLKGVDSTLKIQPAKLEDSAVYLCASSLVFEETQYFGPGTRLLVL.

V and J are TRBV12-3 or TRBV12-4 and TRBJ2-1. The CDR3 loop spans 18 amino acids. CDR3 region: CASSFGAFGGSSYNEQFF.

The gene calls are TRBV11-2 and TRBJ2-5; TCRdb outputs TRBD1, but without DNA this stays unchecked. CDR1 and CDR2 from the germline V gene are SGHAT and FQNNGV. The CDR3 sequence is 15 residues long. The CDR3 spells CASSLDKWGEETQYF.

The rearrangement joins TRBV5-1 to TRBJ2-1; TCRdb's D call, TRBD2, is unchecked because there is no DNA. This CDR3 contains 13 residues. CDR1 is SGHRS and CDR2 is YFSETQ in the germline V gene. CDR3 in amino acids: CASSLEGRAQQFF.

The V and J genes are TRBV29-1 and TRBJ2-1; checking the TCRdb D call of TRBD2 is not possible without DNA. Germline V gives CDR1 SQVTM, CDR2 ANQGSEA. The CDR3 is 18 amino acids. CDR3 protein: CSGAGTSGRPSSYNEQFF.

This chain connects TRBV7-8 to TRBJ2-5; TCRdb designates TRBD2, a call that cannot be tested without DNA. CDR3 length: 16 amino acids. In germline, CDR1 is SGHVS, CDR2 FQNEAQ. CDR3 residues: CASSQTRDGPQETQYF.

This chain uses TRBV20-1 with TRBJ2-5; the D call of TRBD1 rests on TCRdb alone, since no DNA is present to check it. Germline CDR1 reads DFQATT; CDR2 reads SNEGSKA (reference sequence). The CDR3 sequence is 14 residues long. CDR3 amino acids: CSARYRDPMLTQYF.

The genes are TRBV25-1 and TRBJ1-2; TCRdb calls TRBD1, which cannot be checked without DNA. The CDR3 runs to 14 residues. Germline V lookup: CDR1 MGHDK, CDR2 SYGVNS. The CDR3 here is CASSVLDRENGYTF.

V gene TRBV7-9 combines with J gene TRBJ1-4. This CDR3 region has 15 residues. CDR1 and CDR2 from the germline V gene are SEHNR and FQNEAQ (reference sequence). CDR3 sequence: CASSLAPVAFEKLFF.

This chain links TRBV12-2 with TRBJ2-3. TRBV12-2 is a pseudogene. This CDR3 is built from 16 residues. The CDR3 reads CASRQREGTSTDTQYF.

The V call is TRBV5-1, the J call TRBJ1-6; lacking DNA, the TRBD1 call made by TCRdb goes unchecked. Germline loops: CDR1 SGHRS, CDR2 YFSETQ. The CDR3 is made up of 15 amino acids. CDR3 sequence: CASSLDGQANSPLHF.

The chain joins TRBV11-2 to TRBJ2-1; TCRdb outputs TRBD1, but without DNA this stays unchecked. Germline lookup yields CDR1 SGHAT and CDR2 FQNNGV. The CDR3 is 14 residues long. The CDR3 spells CASSSDRRGKEQFF.

The chain couples TRBV3-1 to TRBJ2-5. Germline CDR1 and CDR2: LGHDT and YNNKEL (reference sequence). This CDR3 region has 16 residues. The CDR3 region is CASSQVRRAYQETQYF.

This chain joins TRBV6-6 and TRBJ1-2; TCRdb returns TRBD1, unconfirmable since there is no DNA. Germline V gene data show CDR1 as MNHNY and CDR2 as SVGAGI (reference sequence). There are 12 residues in the CDR3. CDR3 amino acids: CASAGTVYGYTF.

V gene TRBV12-3 or TRBV12-4 combines with J gene TRBJ1-2. This CDR3 contains 12 residues. The CDR3 protein is CASSFESGGYTF.

The gene calls are TRBV7-8 and TRBJ2-1. This CDR3 comprises 15 residues. Germline V gives CDR1 SGHVS, CDR2 FQNEAQ. The CDR3 sequence is CASSPMADSYNEQFF.

This rearrangement joins TRBV3-1 to TRBJ2-1; lacking DNA, the TRBD2 call made by TCRdb goes unchecked. Looked up from germline, CDR1 is LGHDT and CDR2 is YNNKEL (reference sequence). This CDR3 has 14 amino acids. The CDR3 is CASSQGLEGNEQFF.

This rearrangement joins TRBV5-1 to TRBJ2-4; with no DNA, the TCRdb D assignment of TRBD1 cannot be verified. The CDR3 sequence is 17 residues long. Germline V gene sequence: CDR1 SGHRS, CDR2 YFSETQ. CDR3 protein: CASSPKDNGGIWNIQYF.

V and J are TRBV12-5 and TRBJ2-2; TCRdb lists TRBD2, though no DNA is available to test this call. CDR3 length equals 19 residues. CDR1 is LGHNT, CDR2 FRNRAP, per germline. The CDR3 sequence: CASGLVPSGVPSNTGELFF.

The V and J genes are TRBV6-5 and TRBJ2-4. The CDR3 has 17 amino acids. Germline values: CDR1 MNHEY, CDR2 SVGAGI. The chain's CDR3 is CASSYSRSTLAKNIQYF.

The chain joins TRBV7-9 to TRBJ2-7; TCRdb indicates TRBD1, and absent DNA this call remains unverified. Germline V CDR1 and CDR2: SEHNR, FQNEAQ (reference sequence). The CDR3 runs to 13 residues. This chain's CDR3 is CASGGLRAYEQYF.

The chain is built from TRBV12-3 or TRBV12-4 and TRBJ2-7; TCRdb reports TRBD1, a call that lacks DNA to check it against. The CDR3 loop spans 15 amino acids. CDR3 in amino acids: CASSLDVGQNYEQYF.

The rearrangement joins TRBV5-1 to TRBJ2-1; TCRdb's D call, TRBD1, is unchecked because there is no DNA. CDR3 length equals 15 residues. CDR1 SGHRS and CDR2 YFSETQ come from the germline V gene. The CDR3 loop is CASSLWDRGRDEQFF.

The rearrangement links TRBV15 to TRBJ2-2. Germline V CDR1 and CDR2: LNHNV, YYDKDF (reference sequence). The CDR3 consists of 15 residues. CDR3 sequence: CATSRDGEITGELFF.

This chain uses TRBV18 with TRBJ2-1; with no DNA, the TCRdb D assignment of TRBD1 cannot be verified. The CDR3 is 16 residues long. Germline CDR1 reads KGHSH; CDR2 reads LQKENI. The CDR3 here is CASSLISGQHYNEQFF.